Below, 17 T cell receptor beta chains from the same sample are listed, as sequenced in a study of long-term antiretroviral therapy in people with HIV. At the survey level, the v3.0 immunoSEQ assay was run. The assay was immunoSEQ multiplex PCR, and TCRdb's table has in-frame clones only and misses some. The top ten hold approximately 5.1% of the sample, which has approximately 39,000 clones, over 80% seen once. The sample here was unsorted PBMCs, taken 1.5 years after starting antiretroviral therapy. The receptors here all came from a man aged 18 to 35 with HIV.

The V and J genes are TRBV10-3 and TRBJ2-2; D might be TRBD1 (6 bases). Trimming shortened V by 3 bases and J by 2 bases, and 7 bases separated the two germline ends. Germline-derived CDR1 and CDR2 are ENHRY and SYGVKD. The CDR3 contains 14 residues. CDR3 nucleotides: TGTGCCATCAGTGACAGGGGCAACACCGGGGAGCTGTTTTTT. Protein sequence: CAISDRGNTGELFF.

The DNA for the CDR3 is TGTGCCAGTAGTAGCTCCAGGGCTAGCTATGGCTACACCTTC. Its translation: CASSSSRASYGYTF. The V and J genes are TRBV19 and TRBJ1-2; tentative D call: TRBD1 (5 bases). The CDR3 runs 14 residues. CDR1 and CDR2 (germline): LNHDA, SQIVND (reference sequence). V was shortened by 4 bases and J by 4 bases, with 13 bases between the two germline ends.

V usage is TRBV5-1 and J usage is TRBJ2-2; 7 bases are a match to TRBD2. Trimming removed 3 bases from V and 4 bases from J; junction bases left unmatched: 9. Germline V gene lookup returns CDR1 SGHRS and CDR2 YFSETQ. The CDR3 consists of 16 residues. The CDR3 DNA is TGCGCCAGCAGCTCACGGCGGGGGAAGGGCACCGGGGAGCTGTTTTTT. This sequence encodes CASSSRRGKGTGELFF.

The genes are TRBV30 and TRBJ1-1; a weak D match, TRBD1 (5 bases). CDR1 is GTSNPN and CDR2 is SVGIG in the germline V gene (reference sequence). CDR3 length: 16 amino acids. The germline V and J ends were trimmed by 1 base and 3 bases, with 18 bases remaining between them. CDR3 DNA sequence: TGTGCCTGGAGTGGCTCAGCGCGGGTGGGGCACACTGAAGCTTTCTTT. It specifies CAWSGSARVGHTEAFF.

This clone was observed a single time. This chain uses TRBV5-6 with TRBJ2-3; D is uncertain. CDR1 is SGHDT, CDR2 YYEEEE, per germline. V dropped 1 base and J dropped 6 bases, with 21 bases sitting between them. This CDR3 contains 17 residues. In DNA, the CDR3 is TGTGCCAGCAGCTTGAATTATAGGGTGCGGTCCCAGGATACGCAGTATTTT. It codes for CASSLNYRVRSQDTQYF.

The gene calls are TRBV14 and TRBJ2-3; 9 bases align to TRBD2. In germline, CDR1 is SGHDN, CDR2 FVKESK. The junction had 4 bases not matched to a gene; V was cut back by 2 bases and J by 4 bases. The CDR3 has 15 amino acids. CDR3 loop: CASSQTLAGSDTQYF. In DNA form, the CDR3 reads TGTGCCAGCAGCCAAACCCTAGCGGGATCAGATACGCAGTATTTT.

The chain links TRBV28 to TRBJ1-2; D may be TRBD1 (6 bases). CDR1 MDHEN and CDR2 SYDVKM come from the germline V gene. This CDR3 region has 13 residues. V lost 3 bases and J lost 8, with 13 bases in between. The CDR3 region has the DNA TGTGCCAGCAGTTTCTCCAGGGGTGGAGGCTACACCTTC. Protein: CASSFSRGGGYTF.

This chain links TRBV7-2 with TRBJ2-1, with 15 bases lining up with TRBD2. This CDR3 is built from 14 residues. CDR1 and CDR2 (germline): SGHTA, FQGNSA. J gave up 14 bases and V 5 bases, and 7 bases lay outside the gene matches. CDR3 sequence: CASSPRTSGRDEFF. For the CDR3, the DNA is TGTGCCAGCAGCCCCCGGACTAGCGGGAGGGACGAGTTCTTC.

The table lists this clone with a few counts. The CDR3 DNA reads as TGTGCCAGCGGGGGCCGGGGGATAACCGGGGAGCTGTTTTTT. This encodes CASGGRGITGELFF. The chain combines TRBV6-5 with TRBJ2-2; D is possibly TRBD1 or TRBD2 (6 bases each). The germline V and J ends were trimmed by 8 bases and 5 bases, with 15 bases remaining between them. Germline CDR1 MNHEY, CDR2 SVGAGI. The CDR3 has 14 residues.

V is TRBV2 and J is TRBJ2-3; 15 bases are shared with TRBD2. Germline CDR1 and CDR2: SNHLY and FYNNEI. The V segment lost 6 bases and the J segment 1 base; nucleotides outside the gene matches: 5. The CDR3 runs 17 residues. CDR3 sequence: CASRGLAGGRGTDTQYF. CDR3 bases: TGTGCCAGCAGGGGACTAGCGGGAGGTAGGGGCACAGATACGCAGTATTTT.

J is TRBJ2-7 and V is TRBV27; 13 bases are shared with TRBD2. V was clipped by 0 bases and J by 7 bases; unmatched bases: 3. CDR1 is MNHEY and CDR2 is SMNVEV in the germline V gene (reference sequence). CDR3 length: 15 amino acids. The CDR3 DNA reads TGTGCCAGCAGTTTATCGAGGACTAGCGGGAGAGAGCAGTACTTC. Its translation: CASSLSRTSGREQYF.

V is TRBV11-2 and J is TRBJ2-7, with unresolved D. Germline CDR1 is SGHAT and CDR2 is FQNNGV. The length of the CDR3 is 13 residues. V dropped 1 base and J dropped 3 bases, with 7 bases sitting between them. CDR3 coding DNA: TGTGCCAGCAGCTTAGTTGAGGACTACGAGCAGTACTTC. Translated, it gives CASSLVEDYEQYF.

J is TRBJ1-1 and V is TRBV29-1, with D possibly being TRBD1 (6 bases). From germline, CDR1 is SQVTM and CDR2 ANQGSEA. Trimming removed 5 bases from V and 4 bases from J, with 14 bases in between. This CDR3 is 13 amino acids long. CDR3 loop: CSVSRTGTTEAFF. Here the CDR3 DNA reads TGCAGCGTTAGTCGTACAGGGACCACTGAAGCTTTCTTT.

This clone was seen only a few times. The chain is built from TRBV28 and TRBJ2-7; D possibly matches TRBD1 or TRBD2 (5 bases each). Trimming shortened V by 3 bases and J by 4 bases, and 10 bases separated the two germline ends. This CDR3 comprises 13 residues. Germline V gives CDR1 MDHEN, CDR2 SYDVKM. CDR3 loop: CASSFGKGYEQYF. CDR3 nucleotides: TGTGCCAGCAGTTTCGGGAAGGGGTACGAGCAGTACTTC. Full variable domain (missing parts from reference TRBV28 and TRBJ2-7): DVKVTQSSRYLVKRTGEKVFLECVQDMDHENMFWYRQDPGLGLRLIYFSYDVKMKEKGDIPEGYSVSREKKERFSLILESASTNQTSMYLCASSFGKGYEQYFGPGTRLTVT.

The chain employs TRBV6-6 and TRBJ2-5; no definite D call. This CDR3 is built from 13 residues. Germline loops: CDR1 MNHNY, CDR2 SVGAGI (reference sequence). The V end was cut by 6 bases, the J end by 3 bases, with 11 bases between. DNA of the CDR3: TGTGCCAGCAGCCCCGGCTCCGAAGAGACCCAGTACTTC. Its protein product is CASSPGSEETQYF.

CDR3 protein: CASSLRGTETQYF. DNA of the CDR3: TGTGCCAGCAGCCTTCGCGGTACAGAGACCCAGTACTTC. The rearrangement links TRBV13 to TRBJ2-5; D uncertain. Looked up from germline, CDR1 is PRHDT and CDR2 is FYEKMQ (reference sequence). CDR3 size: 13 residues. The V end was cut by 5 bases, the J end by 4 bases, with 11 bases between.

V is TRBV6-5 and J is TRBJ1-4; perhaps TRBD1 as D (5 bases). Trimming took 4 bases from V and 3 from J, leaving 15 bases between them. CDR3 length: 16 amino acids. Germline CDR1 is MNHEY and CDR2 is SVGAGI. The chain's CDR3 is CASSSPKGLANEKLFF. The CDR3 DNA reads as TGTGCCAGCAGTTCCCCGAAGGGGTTGGCTAATGAAAAACTGTTTTTT.